This T cell receptor beta chain was identified in a study of CD8 T cells in Susac syndrome. Sequencing of TCR beta drew on CD8+ and CD4+ T cells from blood. Treatment-naive patients with stable or active relapsing-remitting disease were the multiple sclerosis controls. CD8+ and CD4+ T cells were negatively isolated; TEMRA cells were FACS-enriched. Trimming removed 1 base from V and 7 bases from J; junction bases left unmatched: 2. CDR1 and CDR2 from the germline V gene are LGHNA and YSLEER. This CDR3 has 15 amino acids. RNA in amounts of roughly 0.45 to 1 ug was reverse transcribed with random hexamers. Amplification of TCR beta CDR3 was carried out by immunoSEQ multiplex PCR, which covered 54 Vbeta and 13 Jbeta segments. TCRdb independently ran MiXCR on the immunoSEQ multiplex PCR reads; one entry per CDR3 protein. In the table there are 150,000 to 200,000 distinct CDR3 sequences, approximately 93% of which are singletons.

The specimen was CD4+ T cells from PBMCs. The chain joins TRBV4-3 to TRBJ2-2, with TRBD1 matching 11 bases. The source of this sequence is a human donor with multiple sclerosis. CDR3 sequence: CASSQVGQGGGELFF. CDR3 nucleotide sequence: TGCGCCAGCAGCCAAGTGGGACAGGGGGGCGGGGAGCTGTTTTTT.